A selection of T cell receptor beta chains follows, all from one sample in a study of T cell repertoires in cytomegalovirus infection. TCRdb itself ran the reads through MiXCR, one entry per CDR3 protein. The sample lists under 350,000 distinct CDR3 sequences; 8% to 9.5% were seen once. Sequenced material: PBMCs. Every receptor here comes from a human donor in good health (CMV status not recorded). Some clones in this sample may be carry-over from other donors' samples. Each CDR3 is given with its conserved first and last residue. D genes are given only for firm matches. Clone size is not always given. Where it is, it says once, few, many or a class for expanded clones.

>TRBD1|many|TRBJ1-5|TRBV7-2
CASSLEDRFVGNQPQHF
TGTGCCAGCAGCTTAGAGGACAGGTTTGTCGGCAATCAGCCCCAGCATTTT
>TRBD1|NA|TRBJ1-2|TRBV28
CASRPLQGATFYSYTF
TGTGCCAGCAGGCCGCTCCAGGGGGCTACTTTCTATAGCTACACCTTC
>TRBD1|NA|TRBJ1-1|TRBV6-2/TRBV6-3
CASSSRVGRGYAEAFF
TGTGCCAGCAGTTCTAGGGTAGGCAGGGGGTACGCTGAAGCTTTCTTT
>TRBD1|NA|TRBJ2-7|TRBV27
CASSGTGLEQYF
TGTGCCAGCAGCGGGACAGGGCTCGAGCAGTACTTC
>NA|NA|TRBJ1-2|TRBV5-3
CARRIAANYGYTF
TGTGCCAGAAGGATAGCAGCTAACTATGGCTACACCTTC
>NA|NA|TRBJ1-2|TRBV19
CASSGQHLANYGYTF
TGTGCCAGTAGTGGTCAACACTTAGCTAACTATGGCTACACCTTC
>TRBD2|NA|TRBJ2-1|TRBV10-3
CAISEVLAGGPGEQFF
TGTGCCATCAGTGAGGTCTTAGCGGGGGGGCCGGGTGAGCAGTTCTTC
>NA|few|TRBJ1-1|TRBV7-2
CASSFHRATNTEAFF
TGTGCCAGCAGCTTCCACAGGGCCACGAACACTGAAGCTTTCTTT
>NA|many|TRBJ1-4|TRBV6-1
CASSRQHREKLFF
TGTGCCAGCTCGAGGCAGCACAGGGAAAAACTGTTTTTT
>NA|many|TRBJ2-3|TRBV7-2
CASSSGGRTDTQYF
TGTGCCAGCAGCTCTGGGGGCCGAACAGATACGCAGTATTTT